The 22 T cell receptor beta chains below come from one sample, sequenced in a study of type 1 regulatory T cells. For these TCRs, the target antigens are not known. One entry per CDR3 protein, called by TCRdb with MiXCR from the reads. The data contain about 14,000 distinct CDR3 sequences, approximately 13% of them seen just once; the ten biggest clones take up 15%. Sequenced sample: cultured T cells, either the whole culture or a sorted T cell fraction (not recorded which). The origin of the receptors is a human donor in good health.

This clonotype was seen more than once but under ten times. This chain links TRBV29-1 with TRBJ2-7; 8 bases are a match to TRBD2. Germline V gives CDR1 SQVTM, CDR2 ANQGSEA. The junction had 5 bases not matched to a gene; V was cut back by 4 bases and J by 0 bases. The CDR3 length is 14 residues. The DNA for the CDR3 is TGCAGCGTTGGCGGGAGGTACTCCTCCTACGAGCAGTACTTC. Its translation is CSVGGRYSSYEQYF.

Many counts were recorded for this clonotype. This chain joins TRBV7-2 and TRBJ1-5; D is uncertain. CDR1 is SGHTA, CDR2 FQGNSA, per germline. The length of the CDR3 is 13 residues. Trimming cost V 4 bases and J 4 bases, with 8 bases left between them. Written as DNA, the CDR3 is TGTGCCAGCAGCTCAGATTTTAATCAGCCCCAGCATTTT. Translated: CASSSDFNQPQHF. Variable domain in full (rest from reference TRBV7-2 and TRBJ1-5): GAGVSQSPSNKVTEKGKDVELRCDPISGHTALYWYRQSLGQGLEFLIYFQGNSAPDKSGLPSDRFSAERTGGSVSTLTIQRTQQEDSAVYLCASSSDFNQPQHFGDGTRLSIL.

This clonotype was found many times. V gene TRBV28 combines with J gene TRBJ1-2; the D is unclear. V was clipped by 4 bases and J by 3 bases, with 6 bases between them. The CDR3 is 12 amino acids. Germline V gives CDR1 MDHEN, CDR2 SYDVKM. The CDR3: CASSSSYYGYTF. For the CDR3, the DNA is TGTGCCAGCAGTTCTTCTTACTATGGCTACACCTTC.

This clonotype has just a few counts. The chain links TRBV29-1 to TRBJ1-1, with TRBD1 matching 10 bases. The CDR3 runs to 15 residues. The V and J ends lost 7 bases and 3 bases, in that order; junction bases with no gene match: 11. Germline V gives CDR1 SQVTM, CDR2 ANQGSEA. The CDR3 sequence is CSAGTGAGGYTEAFF. As DNA, the CDR3 is TGCAGCGCCGGGACAGGGGCCGGAGGGTACACTGAAGCTTTCTTT.

Worth noting for this clonotype: One end of the junction is discordant with germline, which a read error may explain. V is TRBV20-1 and J is TRBJ2-7; 11 bases line up with TRBD2. The CDR3 loop spans 14 amino acids. The germline gives CDR1 DFQATT, CDR2 SNEGSKA (reference sequence). CDR3 nucleotide sequence: TGCAGTGCAATCGGGACTAGCGGTCTCTACGCGCAGTACTTC. This sequence encodes CSAIGTSGLYAQYF.

This clonotype was observed a handful of times. The V gene is TRBV13, the J gene TRBJ2-5; D gene ambiguous. This CDR3 has 12 amino acids. V was trimmed by 1 base and J by 7 bases, leaving 7 bases between them. Germline loops: CDR1 PRHDT, CDR2 FYEKMQ (reference sequence). CDR3 in amino acids: CASSLEKRTQYF. As DNA, the CDR3 is TGTGCCAGCAGCTTAGAGAAAAGGACCCAGTACTTC.

There are many counts of this clonotype. The rearrangement uses TRBV4-1 and TRBJ2-1, with D possibly being TRBD2 (5 bases). V gave up 1 base and J gave up 3 bases, with 7 bases separating them. Germline assignment: CDR1 MGHRA and CDR2 YSYEKL. This CDR3 spans 14 amino acids. DNA for the CDR3: TGCGCCAGCAGCCAAGGAGACTACTACAATGAGCAGTTCTTC. Its translation is CASSQGDYYNEQFF.

This clonotype was recorded many times. CDR3 in amino acids: CASSLAAADTQYF. The CDR3 DNA reads TGTGCCAGCAGCTTAGCTGCGGCAGATACGCAGTATTTT. This chain uses TRBV7-6 with TRBJ2-3; no reliable D call. CDR1 SGHVS and CDR2 FNYEAQ come from the germline V gene. V lost 0 bases, J lost 4 bases, and 5 bases lay in between. This CDR3 is built from 13 residues.

This clonotype was seen a handful of times. The chain employs TRBV7-2 and TRBJ1-5; unclear D gene. The V gene's germline CDR1 is SGHTA and CDR2 FQGNSA. The CDR3 loop spans 14 amino acids. V was clipped by 0 bases and J by 7 bases, with 10 bases between them. The CDR3 loop is CASSLAGYQQPQHF. CDR3 DNA: TGTGCCAGCAGCTTAGCAGGGTATCAACAGCCCCAGCATTTT.

This clonotype was seen ten or more times. The rearrangement uses TRBV18 and TRBJ2-3; a possible D gene is TRBD2 (5 bases). The V end lost 4 bases, the J end lost 3 bases, and 11 bases lay between the germline ends. This CDR3 region has 14 residues. Germline values: CDR1 KGHSH, CDR2 LQKENI. CDR3 protein: CASSRGPGTDTQYF. In DNA, the CDR3 is TGTGCCAGCTCACGCGGGCCAGGTACAGATACGCAGTATTTT.

The rearrangement uses TRBV6-5 and TRBJ1-2; a possible D gene is TRBD1 (6 bases). Germline V gives CDR1 MNHEY, CDR2 SVGAGI. The CDR3 sequence is 15 residues long. The V end lost 2 bases, the J end lost 4 bases, and 14 bases lay between the germline ends. CDR3 nucleotides: TGTGCCAGCAGTTACAGTTTGGACAGTTCCTATGGCTACACCTTC. Protein sequence: CASSYSLDSSYGYTF.

At least ten counts were recorded for this clonotype. The CDR3 is CASSRGLNTEAFF. CDR3 in DNA: TGCGCCAGCAGCCGCGGACTGAACACTGAAGCTTTCTTT. The rearrangement uses TRBV5-1 and TRBJ1-1; no clear D. Germline V lookup: CDR1 SGHRS, CDR2 YFSETQ. This CDR3 is 13 amino acids long. Trimming took 4 bases from V and 0 from J, leaving 7 bases between them.

The rearrangement uses TRBV27 and TRBJ2-7; 8 positions agree with TRBD1. Germline assignment: CDR1 MNHEY and CDR2 SMNVEV (reference sequence). There are 14 residues in the CDR3. The V and J ends lost 5 bases and 0 bases, in that order; junction bases with no gene match: 3. The CDR3 DNA reads as TGTGCCAGCAGTCGACAGGGGAGCTCCTACGAGCAGTACTTC. It encodes CASSRQGSSYEQYF.

In its sample, this clonotype was seen many times. The chain has TRBV6-5 and TRBJ2-5; D is possibly TRBD2 (6 bases). This CDR3 spans 13 amino acids. Trimming cost V 4 bases and J 5 bases, with 11 bases left between them. Germline V CDR1 and CDR2: MNHEY, SVGAGI. The chain's CDR3 is CASSFGGSETQYF. CDR3 in DNA: TGTGCCAGCAGTTTTGGGGGGTCGGAGACCCAGTACTTC.

This clonotype was seen many times. The chain uses TRBV20-1 and TRBJ2-3, with D maybe TRBD2 (6 bases). The germline V and J ends were trimmed by 6 bases and 2 bases, with 15 bases remaining between them. CDR1 DFQATT and CDR2 SNEGSKA come from the germline V gene (reference sequence). The CDR3 runs to 14 residues. The CDR3 DNA is TGCAGTGCCCCCTTAGCGGTTCTCACAGATACGCAGTATTTT. Residues: CSAPLAVLTDTQYF.

V is TRBV20-1 and J is TRBJ2-5; tentatively, D is TRBD1 (6 bases). The CDR3 sequence is 11 residues long. CDR1 and CDR2 from the germline V gene are DFQATT and SNEGSKA (reference sequence). V dropped 6 bases and J dropped 5 bases, with 10 bases sitting between them. The CDR3 here is CSAQTGETQYF. DNA for the CDR3: TGCAGTGCCCAGACAGGCGAGACCCAGTACTTC.

This clonotype showed up many times. The chain joins TRBV7-3 to TRBJ1-1, with 8 bases that match TRBD1. This CDR3 is built from 16 residues. The V gene's germline CDR1 is SGHTA and CDR2 FQGTGA. V lost 1 base to trimming and J lost 5 bases; unmatched junction nucleotides: 9. CDR3 in amino acids: CASSLNPTGASTEAFF. In nucleotides, the CDR3 is TGTGCCAGCAGCTTAAACCCGACAGGGGCCTCGACTGAAGCTTTCTTT.

The V gene is TRBV3-1, the J gene TRBJ2-4, with a tentative D call TRBD2 (6 bases). Trimming removed 0 bases from V and 5 bases from J, with 11 bases in between. Germline loops: CDR1 LGHDT, CDR2 YNNKEL (reference sequence). The CDR3 has 15 residues. CDR3 protein: CASSQDSGKQNIQYF. DNA for the CDR3: TGTGCCAGCAGCCAAGATAGCGGCAAACAAAACATTCAGTACTTC. Together with reference TRBV3-1 and TRBJ2-4, the CDR3 gives the full variable domain: DTAVSQTPKYLVTQMGNDKSIKCEQNLGHDTMYWYKQDSKKFLKIMFSYNNKELIINETVPNRFSPKSPDKAHLNLHINSLELGDSAVYFCASSQDSGKQNIQYFGAGTRLSVL.

This clonotype was found many times. The J gene is TRBJ2-1, the V gene TRBV24-1; D ambiguous. The germline V gene encodes CDR1 KGHDR and CDR2 SFDVKD. This CDR3 has 15 residues. Between the trimmed V and J ends, which lost 7 bases and 0 bases, there was a span of 12 bases. The CDR3, as DNA: TGTGCCACCAGCGCCGCCCAGTTCTCCTACAATGAGCAGTTCTTC. Its translation: CATSAAQFSYNEQFF.

This clonotype was recorded many times. The V call is TRBV24-1, the J call TRBJ2-7; maybe TRBD1 (5 bases). Trimming left V 7 bases short and J 6 bases short, with 15 bases between. CDR3 length equals 13 residues. Germline V lookup: CDR1 KGHDR, CDR2 SFDVKD. DNA of the CDR3: TGTGCCACCAGCCAGGGATCCCGCGGCGAGCAGTACTTC. Its protein product is CATSQGSRGEQYF.

The chain carries TRBV20-1 and TRBJ2-2, with 10 nucleotides matching TRBD2. The CDR3 runs 15 residues. V trimming: 1 base; J trimming: 4 bases; junction bases outside the gene matches: 3. In germline, CDR1 is DFQATT, CDR2 SNEGSKA (reference sequence). In DNA, the CDR3 is TGCAGTGCTAGAGTTAGCGGGAGGAGCACCGGGGAGCTGTTTTTT. Encoded protein: CSARVSGRSTGELFF.

At least ten counts were recorded for this clonotype. CDR3 in DNA: TGTGCCAGCAGTCTAAACGGGACACCAAATAATTCACCCCTCCACTTT. Its protein product is CASSLNGTPNNSPLHF. V and J are TRBV2 and TRBJ1-6; a weak D match, TRBD1 (6 bases). V gave up 5 bases and J gave up 5 bases, with 16 bases separating them. In germline, CDR1 is SNHLY, CDR2 FYNNEI. The CDR3 extends over 16 amino acids.